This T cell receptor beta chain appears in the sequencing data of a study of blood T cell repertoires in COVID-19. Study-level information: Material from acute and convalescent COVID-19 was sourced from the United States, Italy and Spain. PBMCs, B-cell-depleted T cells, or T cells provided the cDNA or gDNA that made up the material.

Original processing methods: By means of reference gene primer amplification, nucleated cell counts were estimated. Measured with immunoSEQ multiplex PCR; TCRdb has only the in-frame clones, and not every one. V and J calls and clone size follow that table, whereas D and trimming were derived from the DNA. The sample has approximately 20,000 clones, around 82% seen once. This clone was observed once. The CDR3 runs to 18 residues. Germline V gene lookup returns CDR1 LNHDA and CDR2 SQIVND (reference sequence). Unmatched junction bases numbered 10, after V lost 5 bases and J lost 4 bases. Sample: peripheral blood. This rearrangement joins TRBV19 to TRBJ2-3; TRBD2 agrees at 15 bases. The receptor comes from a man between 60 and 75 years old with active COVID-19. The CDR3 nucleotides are TGTGCCAGTAGTGGGGGAGGACTAGCGGGAGGGAGGGCAGATACGCAGTATTTT. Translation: CASSGGGLAGGRADTQYF.